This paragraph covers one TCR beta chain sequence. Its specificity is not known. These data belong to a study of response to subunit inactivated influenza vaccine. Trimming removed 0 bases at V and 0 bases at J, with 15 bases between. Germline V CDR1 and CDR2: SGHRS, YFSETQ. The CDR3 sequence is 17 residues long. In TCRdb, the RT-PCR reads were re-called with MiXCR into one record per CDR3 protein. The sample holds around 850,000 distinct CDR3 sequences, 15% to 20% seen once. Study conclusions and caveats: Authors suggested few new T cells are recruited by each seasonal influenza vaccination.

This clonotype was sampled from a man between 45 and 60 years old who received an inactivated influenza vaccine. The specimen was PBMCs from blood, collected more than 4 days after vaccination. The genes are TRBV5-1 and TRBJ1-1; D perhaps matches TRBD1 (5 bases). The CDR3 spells CASSLVRWDGLNTEAFF. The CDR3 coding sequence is TGCGCCAGCAGCTTGGTTCGGTGGGACGGATTGAACACTGAAGCTTTCTTT.